This T cell receptor beta chain is drawn from a study of T-cell reconstitution after alpha-beta-depleted transplantation in children. General study points: Surviving recipient T cells and thymic progenitors accounted for the high day-60 TCRbeta diversity observed in some patients. Hyperexpanded clones declined; after one year, newly produced T cells mostly supplied diversity. About two months after transplant, alpha-beta T cells reportedly came from several hundred expanded graft clones.

A library of TCRbeta sequences, prepared with unique molecular identifiers, was generated. TCRdb reprocessed the PCR reads via MiXCR and lists one record per CDR3 protein. The data show about 1,000,000 distinct CDR3 sequences, about 29% seen once. As regards this clonotype: The target antigen is unknown.

The CDR3 is made up of 13 amino acids. V was trimmed by 6 bases and J by 5 bases, leaving 13 bases between them. Sequences were derived from PBMCs, mostly from graft donor cells, sampled 360 days after TCRalphabeta/CD19-depleted stem cell transplant. This chain joins TRBV12-3 or TRBV12-4 and TRBJ2-5, with D hard to call. The receptor comes from a boy younger than two who had a stem cell transplant for SCID, so the T cells may come from the graft donor. The CDR3: CASRPTWLETQYF. The CDR3 DNA sequence: TGTGCCAGCAGGCCCACTTGGTTGGAGACCCAGTACTTC.